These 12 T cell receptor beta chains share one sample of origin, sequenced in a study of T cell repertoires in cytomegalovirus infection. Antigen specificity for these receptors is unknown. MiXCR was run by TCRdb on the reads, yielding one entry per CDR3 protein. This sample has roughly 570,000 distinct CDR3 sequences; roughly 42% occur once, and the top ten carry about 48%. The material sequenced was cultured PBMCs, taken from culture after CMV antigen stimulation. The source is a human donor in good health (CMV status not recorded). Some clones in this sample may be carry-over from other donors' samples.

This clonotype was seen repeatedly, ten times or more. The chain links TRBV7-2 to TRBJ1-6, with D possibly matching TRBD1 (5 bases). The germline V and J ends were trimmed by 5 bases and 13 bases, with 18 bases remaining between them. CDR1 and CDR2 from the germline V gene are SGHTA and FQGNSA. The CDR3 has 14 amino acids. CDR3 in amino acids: CASSPGTDIAPLHF. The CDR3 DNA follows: TGTGCCAGCAGCCCCGGGACGGACATAGCTCCCCTCCACTTT.

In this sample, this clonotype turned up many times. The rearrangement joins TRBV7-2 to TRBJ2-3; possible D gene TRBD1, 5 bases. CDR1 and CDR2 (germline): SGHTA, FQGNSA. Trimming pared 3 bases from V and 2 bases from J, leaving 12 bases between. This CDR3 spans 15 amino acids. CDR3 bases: TGTGCCAGCAGCTTTCGGCCAGGGCTCACAGATACGCAGTATTTT. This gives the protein CASSFRPGLTDTQYF.

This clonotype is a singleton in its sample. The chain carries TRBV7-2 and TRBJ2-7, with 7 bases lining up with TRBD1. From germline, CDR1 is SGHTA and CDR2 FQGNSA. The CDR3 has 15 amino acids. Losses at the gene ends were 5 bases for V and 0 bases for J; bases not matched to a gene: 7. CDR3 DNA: TGTGCCAGCAGCCCGACAGGGATCTACTCCTACGAGCAGTACTTC. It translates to CASSPTGIYSYEQYF. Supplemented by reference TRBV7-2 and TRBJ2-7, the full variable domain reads GAGVSQSPSNKVTEKGKDVELRCDPISGHTALYWYRQSLGQGLEFLIYFQGNSAPDKSGLPSDRFSAERTGGSVSTLTIQRTQQEDSAVYLCASSPTGIYSYEQYFGPGTRLTVT.

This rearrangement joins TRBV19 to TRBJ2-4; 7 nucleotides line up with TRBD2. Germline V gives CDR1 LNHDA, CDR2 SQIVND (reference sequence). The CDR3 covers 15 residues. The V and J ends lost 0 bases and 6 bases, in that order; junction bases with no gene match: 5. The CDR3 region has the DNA TGTGCCAGTAGTATAGAGGGAGGGTCAGCAAACATTCAGTACTTC. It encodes CASSIEGGSANIQYF. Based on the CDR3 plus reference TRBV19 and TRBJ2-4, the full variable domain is DGGITQSPKYLFRKEGQNVTLSCEQNLNHDAMYWYRQDPGQGLRLIYYSQIVNDFQKGDIAEGYSVSREKKESFPLTVTSAQKNPTAFYLCASSIEGGSANIQYFGAGTRLSVL.

The DNA of the CDR3 is TGCGCCAGCAGCTACTTTGGCGGGAACCAAGAGACCCAGTACTTC. Amino acids: CASSYFGGNQETQYF. The J gene is TRBJ2-5, the V gene TRBV5-1; the D gene is possibly TRBD2 (6 bases). The CDR3 is 15 amino acids. Germline CDR1 is SGHRS and CDR2 is YFSETQ. Trimming removed 3 bases from V and 0 bases from J, with 12 bases in between.

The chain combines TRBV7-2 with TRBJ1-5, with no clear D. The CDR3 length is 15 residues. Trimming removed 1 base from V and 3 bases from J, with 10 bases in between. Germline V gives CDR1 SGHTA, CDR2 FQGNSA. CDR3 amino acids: CASSLDSGPNQPQHF. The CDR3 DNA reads TGTGCCAGCAGCTTAGACTCTGGACCCAATCAGCCCCAGCATTTT. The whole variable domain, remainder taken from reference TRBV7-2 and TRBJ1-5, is GAGVSQSPSNKVTEKGKDVELRCDPISGHTALYWYRQSLGQGLEFLIYFQGNSAPDKSGLPSDRFSAERTGGSVSTLTIQRTQQEDSAVYLCASSLDSGPNQPQHFGDGTRLSIL.

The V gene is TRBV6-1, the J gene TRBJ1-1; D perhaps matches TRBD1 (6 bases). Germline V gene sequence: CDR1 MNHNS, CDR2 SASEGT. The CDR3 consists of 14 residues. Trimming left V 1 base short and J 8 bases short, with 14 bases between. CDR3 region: CASSEVGRGAEAFF. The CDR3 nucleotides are TGTGCCAGCAGTGAAGTAGGCAGGGGTGCCGAAGCTTTCTTT.

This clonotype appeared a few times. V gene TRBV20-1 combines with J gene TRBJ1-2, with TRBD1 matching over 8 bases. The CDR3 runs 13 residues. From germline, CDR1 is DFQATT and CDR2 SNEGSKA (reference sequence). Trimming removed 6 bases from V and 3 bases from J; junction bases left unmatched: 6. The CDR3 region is CSASDREDYGYTF. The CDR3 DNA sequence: TGCAGTGCCTCGGACAGGGAGGACTATGGCTACACCTTC.

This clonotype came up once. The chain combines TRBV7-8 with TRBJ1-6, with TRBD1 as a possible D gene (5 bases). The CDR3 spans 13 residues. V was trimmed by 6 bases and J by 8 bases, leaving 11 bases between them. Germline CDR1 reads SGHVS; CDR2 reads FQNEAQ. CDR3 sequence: CASRWGEDSPLHF. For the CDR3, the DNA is TGTGCCAGCAGGTGGGGGGAGGATTCACCCCTCCACTTT. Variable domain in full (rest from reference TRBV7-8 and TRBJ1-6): GAGVSQSPRYKVAKRGQDVALRCDPISGHVSLFWYQQALGQGPEFLTYFQNEAQLDKSGLPSDRFFAERPEGSVSTLKIQRTQQEDSAVYLCASRWGEDSPLHFGNGTRLTVT.

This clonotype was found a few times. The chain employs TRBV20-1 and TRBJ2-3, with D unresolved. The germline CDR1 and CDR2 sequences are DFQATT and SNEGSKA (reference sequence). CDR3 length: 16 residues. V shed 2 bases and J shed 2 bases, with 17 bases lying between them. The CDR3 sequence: CSARMPTLAYTDTQYF. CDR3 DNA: TGCAGTGCTAGAATGCCAACATTGGCATACACAGATACGCAGTATTTT.

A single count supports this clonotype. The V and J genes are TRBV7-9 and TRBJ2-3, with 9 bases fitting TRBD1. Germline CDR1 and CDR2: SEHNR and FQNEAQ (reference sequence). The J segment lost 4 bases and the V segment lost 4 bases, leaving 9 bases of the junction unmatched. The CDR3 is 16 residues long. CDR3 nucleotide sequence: TGTGCCAGCAGCTACTCGGGACAGGGAGGCGCAGATACGCAGTATTTT. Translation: CASSYSGQGGADTQYF.

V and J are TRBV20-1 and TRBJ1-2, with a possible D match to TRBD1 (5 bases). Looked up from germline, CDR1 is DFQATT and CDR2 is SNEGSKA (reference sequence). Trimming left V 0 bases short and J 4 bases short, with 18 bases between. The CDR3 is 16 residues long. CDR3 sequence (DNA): TGCAGTGCTAGAGACATAATTCCCCGAGGGGTCTATGGCTACACCTTC. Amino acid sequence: CSARDIIPRGVYGYTF.